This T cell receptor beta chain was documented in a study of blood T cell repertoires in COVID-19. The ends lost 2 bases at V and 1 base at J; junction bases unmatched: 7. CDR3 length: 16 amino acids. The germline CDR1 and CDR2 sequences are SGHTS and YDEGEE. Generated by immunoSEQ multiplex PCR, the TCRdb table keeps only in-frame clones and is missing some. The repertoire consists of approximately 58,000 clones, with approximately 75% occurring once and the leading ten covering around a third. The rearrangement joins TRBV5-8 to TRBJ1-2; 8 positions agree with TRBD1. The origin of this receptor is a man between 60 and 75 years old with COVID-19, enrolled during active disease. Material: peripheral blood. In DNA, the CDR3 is TGTGCCAGCAGCTTCGACGGACAGGGAAGTAACTATGGCTACACCTTC. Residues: CASSFDGQGSNYGYTF.